This T cell receptor beta chain appears in the sequencing data of a study of blood T cell repertoires in COVID-19 (TCRdb year 2020). About the investigation overall: Collaborator samples came from the United States, Italy and Spain and covered acute and convalescent phases of COVID-19. The dataset comprised deeply sampled blood TCRbeta repertoires from subjects exposed to, actively infected with, or recovered from COVID-19. The material from the prospective study consisted of cDNA or gDNA derived from T cells, B-cell-depleted T cells, or PBMCs. HLA class I and class II types, where available, came from metadata supplied by the sample provider rather than from assay-based typing. Samples were obtained from the ongoing ImmuneRACE study (first 160 participants) and from 1,000 to 1,500 subjects provided by 6 global collaborators. Sample metadata almost always included a de-identified subject ID, COVID-19 status, age in years and sex. The repertoires were made available in a free public database intended to serve as a resource for research on the immune response to SARS-CoV-2.

Collaborating institutions collected whole blood in K2EDTA tubes following their own protocols. For TCRbeta analysis, collaborators shipped samples in one of three forms: frozen whole blood, isolated PBMCs, or DNA extracted from either of those sample types. TCRbeta CDR3 regions were amplified from genomic DNA using the immunoSEQ Assay, a bias-controlled multiplex PCR. The authors' pipeline ran thus. The number of nucleated cells in each sample was estimated by amplification of reference gene primers within the assay. To quantify the absolute abundance of each unique TCRbeta CDR3 rearrangement, sequence reads were collapsed and filtered. Productive Simpson clonality was computed per sample as the square root of Simpson's diversity index over productive rearrangements. TCRdb holds this immuneACCESS table with in-frame rearrangements only. Some clones are missing; in checked studies, unresolved V genes explain under half, and the rest has no known cause. V and J calls plus clone size are reproduced from that table; the DNA served to infer D and trimming. Counted in this sample were about 14,000 clones; around 80% of them appeared once. The top ten constitute roughly 28% of the sample.

CDR1 MNHNY and CDR2 SVGAGI are derived from the germline V gene (reference sequence). Spanning cysteine to phenylalanine, the CDR3 consists of 16 amino acids. Kept here is only the CDR3 DNA, which spans 48 bases and is read in frame from base 1. Trimming at the junction amounts to 7 bases on V and 6 bases on J, and the germline ends lie 22 bases apart. About this clone itself: No antigen is known for it. The sample holds no much larger clone one base away, and base qualities are not on file.

Results and caveats for the whole study, not just this receptor: The amount of clinical and demographic metadata varied by source and participant and was provided uncurated.

This chain is built from TRBV6-6 and TRBJ1-5; TRBD1 is a possible D gene, resting on 6 matching bases. The sequenced sample was peripheral blood. The sequence came from a woman in her fifties or sixties with active or convalescent COVID-19. Here is the DNA: TGTGCCAGCAACCTCGTTCGCAGGGGCCAGGGTCAGCCCCAGCATTTT. This gives the protein CASNLVRRGQGQPQHF.